Listed below are T cell receptor beta chains from one sample, sequenced in a study of T-cell reconstitution after alpha-beta-depleted transplantation in children. TCRdb fed the PCR reads into MiXCR, producing one record per CDR3 protein. The sample carries around 960,000 distinct CDR3 sequences, about 29% recorded once. The material sequenced was PBMCs, mostly from graft donor cells, taken 360 days after TCRalphabeta/CD19-depleted stem cell transplant. These receptors were collected from a boy in the first two years of life who had a stem cell transplant for SCID, so the T cells may come from the graft donor. CDR3s include the opening cysteine and the closing phenylalanine or tryptophan. The order of the fields is D gene, V gene, J gene, clone size, CDR3 DNA, CDR3 protein. A D gene is named only where the DNA matches it firmly. Clone sizes are given selectively: once, few, many, or a class where the clone is expanded.

TRBD1	TRBV12-3/TRBV12-4	TRBJ2-6	-	TGTGCCAGCAGCCTAGACAGGGGGATTCCTGGGGCCAACGTCCTGACTTTC	CASSLDRGIPGANVLTF
TRBD1	TRBV15	TRBJ2-1	few	TGTGCCACCAGCTGGGACAGGGAGGTAAATGAGCAGTTCTTC	CATSWDREVNEQFF
TRBD2	TRBV7-9	TRBJ2-3	-	TGTGCCAGCAGCTTAGACCTTCGGCGGGGGTTCACAGATACGCAGTATTTT	CASSLDLRRGFTDTQYF
TRBD2	TRBV20-1	TRBJ2-1	few	TGCAGTGCTAAACCGGGACTAGCGGCTTACAATGAGCAGTTCTTC	CSAKPGLAAYNEQFF
TRBD2	TRBV7-6	TRBJ2-1	-	TGTGCCAGCAGCTTAGTAGGACTAGCCTACAATGAGCAGTTCTTC	CASSLVGLAYNEQFF
-	TRBV29-1	TRBJ1-4	few	TGCAGCTTCCTTGGGCAGGAAGATGGAGCAACTAATGAAAAACTGTTTTTT	CSFLGQEDGATNEKLFF
TRBD2	TRBV10-3	TRBJ2-7	few	TGTGCCTCCGGGACTAGCTCCTACGAGCAGTACTTC	CASGTSSYEQYF
-	TRBV20-1	TRBJ1-5	-	TGCAGTGCTCCAAACCCAGGGGAGGCTAATCAGCCCCAGCATTTT	CSAPNPGEANQPQHF
-	TRBV18	TRBJ1-1	few	TGTGCCAGCTCACCGGGAAAACAATGGAACACTGAAGCTTTCTTT	CASSPGKQWNTEAFF
TRBD1	TRBV5-1	TRBJ1-2	-	TGCGCCAGCAGCGTCGGACAGGAGGTTTGGTATGGCGGCTACACCTTC	CASSVGQEVWYGGYTF
-	TRBV18	TRBJ2-1	many	TGTGCCAGCTCACCACTACCCCCAGGGGACAATGAGCAGTTCTTC	CASSPLPPGDNEQFF
TRBD1	TRBV7-9	TRBJ2-3	few	TGTGCCAGCACCCCCCCCCGGGACAGGAGCACAGATACGCAGTATTTT	CASTPPRDRSTDTQYF
TRBD2	TRBV3-1	TRBJ2-1	-	TGTGCCAGCAGCCAACCCCAAAAGCGGGGTCACAATGAGCAGTTCTTC	CASSQPQKRGHNEQFF